Ten or more counts support the clone carrying this TCR beta chain. Its antigen is currently unknown. Each CDR3 protein is one row after TCRdb ran MiXCR on the reads. Of tens of thousands of distinct CDR3 sequences listed, roughly a fifth are singletons. The CDR3 length is 17 residues. Per germline, CDR1 MDHEN and CDR2 SYDVKM. The V end lost 3 bases, the J end lost 2 bases, and 20 bases lay between the germline ends. This specimen belongs to a study of T cell repertoires in cytomegalovirus infection. Points from the study as a whole: Across the ex vivo response, the dominant clonotypes were HLA-C-restricted CMV-specific TCR beta clonotypes.

V is TRBV28 and J is TRBJ2-7; D tentatively fits TRBD1 or TRBD2 (5 bases each). The receptor comes from a human donor in good health (CMV status not recorded). Some clones in this sample may be carry-over from other donors' samples. The sample consisted of CD8+ T cells from cultured PBMCs, taken from culture after CMV antigen stimulation. CDR3 nucleotide sequence: TGTGCCAGCAGTTTTGGATTCGGCAGGGAGAGGGCCTACGAGCAGTACTTC. It specifies CASSFGFGRERAYEQYF.